The 15 T cell receptor beta chains below all came from one sample that was sequenced in a study of cytomegalovirus exposure and HLA in healthy donors. Vbeta (60) and Jbeta (13) primers were used in the PCR. Generated by immunoSEQ multiplex PCR, the TCRdb table keeps only in-frame clones and is missing some. Among approximately 170,000 clones listed, roughly 85% were seen once. The sample consisted of PBMCs. Receptors originate from a boy under 10 years old in good health and CMV-seronegative.

This chain joins TRBV27 and TRBJ1-6, with 9 bases identical to TRBD1. CDR1 is MNHEY, CDR2 SMNVEV, per germline (reference sequence). This CDR3 is 16 amino acids long. Trimming at V came to 4 bases and at J to 2 bases, leaving 3 bases not matched to a gene. This CDR3 is CASSSDRGAYNSPLHF. In DNA, the CDR3 is TGTGCCAGCAGTTCAGACAGGGGGGCCTATAATTCACCCCTCCACTTT.

The chain couples TRBV9 to TRBJ2-1, with 10 nucleotides matching TRBD2. This CDR3 spans 15 amino acids. Germline V lookup: CDR1 SGDLS, CDR2 YYNGEE. V gave up 0 bases and J gave up 6 bases; unmatched junction bases: 3. In DNA, the CDR3 is TGTGCCAGCAGCGTAGGTGGGACTAGCGTCAATGAGCAGTTCTTC. It translates to CASSVGGTSVNEQFF.

The chain combines TRBV7-9 with TRBJ1-5; 7 nucleotides align to TRBD1. Germline CDR1 SEHNR, CDR2 FQNEAQ (reference sequence). Germline trimming cut 0 bases from V and 2 bases from J; bases unmatched to any gene: 4. The CDR3 spans 16 residues. In nucleotides, the CDR3 is TGTGCCAGCAGCTTAGCGGCAGGGGGACGCAATCAGCCCCAGCATTTT. Translated, it gives CASSLAAGGRNQPQHF.

This clone appeared once. The V and J genes are TRBV11-2 and TRBJ2-3; 9 bases are a match to TRBD2. Germline V gene data show CDR1 as SGHAT and CDR2 as FQNNGV. Germline trimming cut 1 base from V and 0 bases from J; bases unmatched to any gene: 2. This CDR3 spans 16 amino acids. The CDR3 sequence is CASSLGAGGSTDTQYF. As DNA, the CDR3 is TGTGCCAGCAGCTTAGGAGCGGGGGGCAGCACAGATACGCAGTATTTT.

The rearrangement uses TRBV5-1 and TRBJ2-3; 10 bases are shared with TRBD2. Trimming at V came to 4 bases and at J to 3 bases, leaving 17 bases not matched to a gene. Germline CDR1 and CDR2: SGHRS and YFSETQ. This CDR3 has 19 residues. The CDR3 sequence is CASSPISASGRSWTDTQYF. Written as DNA, the CDR3 is TGCGCCAGCAGCCCAATCTCAGCTAGCGGGAGAAGTTGGACAGATACGCAGTATTTT.

CDR3 protein: CASSLSIRTGELFF. CDR3 nucleotide sequence: TGTGCCAGCAGCTTAAGCATCCGGACCGGGGAGCTGTTTTTT. This sequence joins TRBV11-3 and TRBJ2-2; D unresolved. The CDR3 is made up of 14 amino acids. Germline V CDR1 and CDR2: SGHNT, YENEEA. Trimming cost V 2 bases and J 5 bases, with 9 bases left between them.

This chain links TRBV19 with TRBJ1-5; D is unresolved. The germline CDR1 and CDR2 sequences are LNHDA and SQIVND (reference sequence). The CDR3 covers 13 residues. Between the trimmed V and J ends, which lost 3 bases and 9 bases, there was a span of 12 bases. The CDR3 region is CASSIPGERPQHF. DNA of the CDR3: TGTGCCAGTAGTATTCCCGGGGAACGGCCCCAGCATTTT.

The chain joins TRBV5-6 to TRBJ1-2, with unresolved D. CDR1 SGHDT and CDR2 YYEEEE come from the germline V gene. The CDR3 is 13 residues long. Trimming took off 2 bases at V and 12 bases at J, with 17 bases between the two ends. CDR3 sequence reads: CASSFLALDVDTF. CDR3 nucleotides: TGTGCCAGCAGCTTCTTAGCCCTCGATGTGGACACCTTC.

The V call is TRBV7-9, the J call TRBJ2-7; TRBD2 aligns across 8 bases. J gave up 2 bases and V 3 bases, and 12 bases lay outside the gene matches. CDR1 is SEHNR and CDR2 is FQNEAQ in the germline V gene (reference sequence). CDR3 length equals 17 residues. CDR3 region: CASSFINPRLAPYEQYF. The CDR3 DNA follows: TGTGCCAGCAGCTTTATTAACCCTCGACTAGCGCCCTACGAGCAGTACTTC.

V gene TRBV4-1 combines with J gene TRBJ2-7; the D gene is possibly TRBD2 (6 bases). The CDR3 runs 13 residues. Per the germline V gene, CDR1 is MGHRA and CDR2 is YSYEKL. Trimming pared 4 bases from V and 5 bases from J, leaving 12 bases between. This CDR3 reads CASSPGPGDEQYF. The DNA of the CDR3 is TGCGCCAGCAGCCCGGGCCCGGGAGACGAGCAGTACTTC.

The chain couples TRBV5-4 to TRBJ2-1; D remains unclear. The germline gives CDR1 SGHNT, CDR2 YYREEE (reference sequence). This CDR3 is 16 amino acids long. V lost 3 bases to trimming and J lost 3 bases, with 16 bases between them. The CDR3 DNA reads as TGTGCCAGCAGCTCCGGCCAGGAACCCCACTACAATGAGCAGTTCTTC. It encodes CASSSGQEPHYNEQFF. The whole variable domain, filled in from reference TRBV5-4 and TRBJ2-1, reads ETGVTQSPTHLIKTRGQQVTLRCSSQSGHNTVSWYQQALGQGPQFIFQYYREEENGRGNFPPRFSGLQFPNYSSELNVNALELDDSALYLCASSSGQEPHYNEQFFGPGTRLTVL.

V gene TRBV5-1 combines with J gene TRBJ2-5; 7 bases line up with TRBD2. This CDR3 has 15 amino acids. Germline loops: CDR1 SGHRS, CDR2 YFSETQ. V trimming: 2 bases; J trimming: 4 bases; junction bases outside the gene matches: 8. This CDR3 reads CASSLSGEGGETQYF. The CDR3, as DNA: TGCGCCAGCAGCTTATCTGGGGAGGGAGGAGAGACCCAGTACTTC.

The chain is built from TRBV11-1 and TRBJ1-3; the D is unclear. The CDR3 extends over 13 amino acids. Trimming pared 6 bases from V and 0 bases from J, leaving 6 bases between. The germline V gene encodes CDR1 SGHAT and CDR2 FQDESV (reference sequence). The CDR3, as DNA: TGTGCCAGCAGGTCCAGCTCTGGAAACACCATATATTTT. Translation gives CASRSSSGNTIYF.

This clone was recorded once. The rearrangement joins TRBV6-5 to TRBJ2-1, with 11 bases matching TRBD2. The germline V gene has CDR1 MNHEY and CDR2 SVGAGI. The J segment lost 6 bases and the V segment lost 9 bases, leaving 7 bases of the junction unmatched. There are 14 residues in the CDR3. In nucleotides, the CDR3 is TGTGCCAGTAACCTAGCGGGAGGTCCCAATGAGCAGTTCTTC. Protein sequence: CASNLAGGPNEQFF.

This clone was seen just once. The genes are TRBV6-1 and TRBJ1-2; D possibly corresponds to TRBD1 (5 bases). Germline assignment: CDR1 MNHNS and CDR2 SASEGT. The ends were cut back, 3 bases at V and 7 bases at J, with 12 bases in the middle. This CDR3 region has 13 residues. CDR3 nucleotide sequence: TGTGCCAGCAGTGAGCTACCGCAGGGTGGCTACACCTTC. Translating gives CASSELPQGGYTF.